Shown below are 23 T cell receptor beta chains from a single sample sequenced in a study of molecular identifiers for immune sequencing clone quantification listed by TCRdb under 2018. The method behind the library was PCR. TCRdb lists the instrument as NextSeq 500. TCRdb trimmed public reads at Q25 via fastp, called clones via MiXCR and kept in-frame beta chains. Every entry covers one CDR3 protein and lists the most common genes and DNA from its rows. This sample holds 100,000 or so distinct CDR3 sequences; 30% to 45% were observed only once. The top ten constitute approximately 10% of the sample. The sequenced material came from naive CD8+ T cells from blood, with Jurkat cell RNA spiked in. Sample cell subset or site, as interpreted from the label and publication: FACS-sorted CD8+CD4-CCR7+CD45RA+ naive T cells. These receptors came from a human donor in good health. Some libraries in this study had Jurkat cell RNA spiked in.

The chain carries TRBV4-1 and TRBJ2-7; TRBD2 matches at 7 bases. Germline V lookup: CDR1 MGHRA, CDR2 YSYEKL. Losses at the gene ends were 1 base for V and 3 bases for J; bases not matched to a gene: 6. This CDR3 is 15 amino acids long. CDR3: CASSQGASGIYEQYF. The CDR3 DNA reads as TGCGCCAGCAGCCAAGGTGCTAGCGGAATCTACGAGCAGTACTTC.

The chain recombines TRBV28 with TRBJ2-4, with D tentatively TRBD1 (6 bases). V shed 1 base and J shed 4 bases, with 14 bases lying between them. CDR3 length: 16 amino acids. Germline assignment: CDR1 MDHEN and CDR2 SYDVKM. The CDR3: CASSLYARGRKNIQYF. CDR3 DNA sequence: TGTGCCAGCAGTTTATATGCCAGGGGTAGGAAAAACATTCAGTACTTC.

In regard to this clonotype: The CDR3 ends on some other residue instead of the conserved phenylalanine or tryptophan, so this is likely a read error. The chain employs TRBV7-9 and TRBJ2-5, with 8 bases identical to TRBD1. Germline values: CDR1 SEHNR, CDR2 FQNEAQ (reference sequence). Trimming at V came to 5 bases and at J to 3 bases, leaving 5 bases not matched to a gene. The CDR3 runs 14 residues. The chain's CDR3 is CASSIDRGEETQYY. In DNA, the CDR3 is TGTGCCAGCAGCATCGACAGGGGAGAAGAGACCCAGTACTAC.

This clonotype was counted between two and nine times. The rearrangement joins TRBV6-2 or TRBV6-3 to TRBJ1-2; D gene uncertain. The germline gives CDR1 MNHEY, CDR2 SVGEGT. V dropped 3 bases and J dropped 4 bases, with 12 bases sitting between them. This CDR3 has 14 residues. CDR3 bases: TGTGCCAGCAGTTATTTTTTGCAGCTCTATGGCTACACCTTC. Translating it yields CASSYFLQLYGYTF.

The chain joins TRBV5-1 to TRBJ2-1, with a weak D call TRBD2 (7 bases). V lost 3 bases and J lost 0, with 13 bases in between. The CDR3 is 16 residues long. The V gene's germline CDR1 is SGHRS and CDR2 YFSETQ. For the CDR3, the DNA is TGCGCCAGCAGCTGGGGGGGCAGAAGCTCCTACAATGAGCAGTTCTTC. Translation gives CASSWGGRSSYNEQFF.

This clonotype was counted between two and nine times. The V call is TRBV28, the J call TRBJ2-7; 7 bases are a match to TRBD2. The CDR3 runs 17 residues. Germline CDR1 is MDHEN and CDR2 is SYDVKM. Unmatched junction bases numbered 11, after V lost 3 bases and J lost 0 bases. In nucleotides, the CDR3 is TGTGCCAGCAGTTTTAAGTCTAGCGGAGGGAGCTCCTACGAGCAGTACTTC. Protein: CASSFKSSGGSSYEQYF.

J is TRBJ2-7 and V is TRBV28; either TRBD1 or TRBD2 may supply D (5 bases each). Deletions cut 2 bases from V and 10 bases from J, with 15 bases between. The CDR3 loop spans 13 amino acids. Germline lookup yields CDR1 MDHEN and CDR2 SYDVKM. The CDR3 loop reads CASSLPWDPQQYF. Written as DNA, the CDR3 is TGTGCCAGCAGTTTACCGTGGGACCCTCAACAGTACTTC. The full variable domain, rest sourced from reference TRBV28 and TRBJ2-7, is DVKVTQSSRYLVKRTGEKVFLECVQDMDHENMFWYRQDPGLGLRLIYFSYDVKMKEKGDIPEGYSVSREKKERFSLILESASTNQTSMYLCASSLPWDPQQYFGPGTRLTVT.

For the CDR3, the DNA is TGCGCCAGCAGCCAAGTTTCAGCGGGGGGCACCCCATTCACAGATACGCAGTATTTT. It is translated as CASSQVSAGGTPFTDTQYF. The genes are TRBV4-3 and TRBJ2-3; 9 positions match TRBD2. The CDR3 covers 19 residues. CDR1 is LGHNA and CDR2 is YSLEER in the germline V gene. V lost 1 base to trimming and J lost 2 bases; unmatched junction nucleotides: 13.

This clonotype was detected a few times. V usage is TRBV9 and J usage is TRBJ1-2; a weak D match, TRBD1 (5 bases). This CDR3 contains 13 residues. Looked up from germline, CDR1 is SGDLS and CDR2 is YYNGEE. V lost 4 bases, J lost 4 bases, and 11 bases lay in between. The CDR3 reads CASSPGLAYGYTF. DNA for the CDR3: TGTGCCAGCAGCCCAGGGCTAGCCTATGGCTACACCTTC.

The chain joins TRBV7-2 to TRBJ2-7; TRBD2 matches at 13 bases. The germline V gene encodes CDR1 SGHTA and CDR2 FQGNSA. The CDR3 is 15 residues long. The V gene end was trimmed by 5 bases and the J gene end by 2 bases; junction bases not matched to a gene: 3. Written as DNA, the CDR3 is TGTGCCAGCAGCCCAGGGACTAGCGGGGCCTACGAGCAGTACTTC. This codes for CASSPGTSGAYEQYF.

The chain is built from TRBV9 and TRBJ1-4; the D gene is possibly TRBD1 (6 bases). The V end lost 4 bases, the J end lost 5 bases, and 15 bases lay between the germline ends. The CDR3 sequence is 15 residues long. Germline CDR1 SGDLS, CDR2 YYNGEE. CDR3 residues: CASSLGGRPNEKLFF. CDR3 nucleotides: TGTGCCAGCAGCCTGGGGGGCAGGCCGAATGAAAAACTGTTTTTT. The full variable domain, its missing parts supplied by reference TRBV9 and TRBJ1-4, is DSGVTQTPKHLITATGQRVTLRCSPRSGDLSVYWYQQSLDQGLQFLIQYYNGEERAKGNILERFSAQQFPDLHSELNLSSLELGDSALYFCASSLGGRPNEKLFFGSGTQLSVL.

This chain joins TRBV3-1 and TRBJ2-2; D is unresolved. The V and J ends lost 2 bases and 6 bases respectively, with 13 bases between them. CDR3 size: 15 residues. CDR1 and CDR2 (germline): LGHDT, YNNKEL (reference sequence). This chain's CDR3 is CASSQIRLGPGELFF. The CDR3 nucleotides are TGTGCCAGCAGCCAAATCCGTCTAGGACCCGGGGAGCTGTTTTTT.

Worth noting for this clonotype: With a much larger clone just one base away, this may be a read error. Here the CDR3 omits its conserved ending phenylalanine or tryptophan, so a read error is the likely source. The CDR3 reads CSVEGVELNTEAFL. As DNA, the CDR3 is TGCAGCGTTGAAGGTGTGGAATTGAACACTGAAGCTTTCTTA. The V gene is TRBV29-1, the J gene TRBJ1-1; D unresolved. V lost 1 base to trimming and J lost 0 bases, with 9 bases between them. This CDR3 spans 14 amino acids. Germline V lookup: CDR1 SQVTM, CDR2 ANQGSEA.

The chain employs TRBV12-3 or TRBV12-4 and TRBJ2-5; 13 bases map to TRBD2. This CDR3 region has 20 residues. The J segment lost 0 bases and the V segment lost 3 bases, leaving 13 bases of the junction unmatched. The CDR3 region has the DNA TGTGCCAGCAGTTTTTCCTGGGTGACTAGCGGGAGGAGAGACCAAGAGACCCAGTACTTC. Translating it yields CASSFSWVTSGRRDQETQYF.

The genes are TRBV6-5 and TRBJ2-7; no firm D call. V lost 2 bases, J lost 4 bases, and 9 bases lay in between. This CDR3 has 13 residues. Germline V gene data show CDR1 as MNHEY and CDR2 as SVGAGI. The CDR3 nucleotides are TGTGCCAGCAGTTACGCCCGTAGTTACGAGCAGTACTTC. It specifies CASSYARSYEQYF.

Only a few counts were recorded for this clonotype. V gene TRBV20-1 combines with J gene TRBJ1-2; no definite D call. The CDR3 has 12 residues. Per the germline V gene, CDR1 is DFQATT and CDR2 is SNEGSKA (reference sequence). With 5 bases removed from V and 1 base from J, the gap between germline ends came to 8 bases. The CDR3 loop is CSAPPDNYGYTF. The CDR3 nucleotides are TGCAGTGCTCCCCCCGATAACTATGGCTACACCTTC.

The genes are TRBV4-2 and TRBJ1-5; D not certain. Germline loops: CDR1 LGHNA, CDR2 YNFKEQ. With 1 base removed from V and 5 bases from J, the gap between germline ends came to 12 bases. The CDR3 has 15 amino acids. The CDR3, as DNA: TGTGCCAGCAGCCAAGGTCAAGGCGGGGATCAGCCCCAGCATTTT. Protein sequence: CASSQGQGGDQPQHF.

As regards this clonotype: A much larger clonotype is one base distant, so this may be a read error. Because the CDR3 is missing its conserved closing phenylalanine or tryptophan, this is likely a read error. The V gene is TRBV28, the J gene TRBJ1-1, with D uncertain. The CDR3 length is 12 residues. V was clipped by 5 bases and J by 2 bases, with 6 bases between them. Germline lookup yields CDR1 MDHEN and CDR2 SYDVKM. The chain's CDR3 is CASSLVNTEAFI. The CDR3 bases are TGTGCCAGCAGTCTGGTAAACACTGAAGCTTTCATT.

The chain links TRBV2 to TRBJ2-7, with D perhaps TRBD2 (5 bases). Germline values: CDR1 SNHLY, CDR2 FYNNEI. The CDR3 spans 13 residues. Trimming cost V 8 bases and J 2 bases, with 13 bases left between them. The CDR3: CASGSGIPYEQYF. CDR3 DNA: TGTGCCAGCGGTTCGGGGATACCCTACGAGCAGTACTTC.

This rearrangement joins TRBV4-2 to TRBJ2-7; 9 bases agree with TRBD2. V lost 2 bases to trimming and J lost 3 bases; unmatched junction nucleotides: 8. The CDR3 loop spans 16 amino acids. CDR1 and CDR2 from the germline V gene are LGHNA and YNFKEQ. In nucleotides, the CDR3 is TGTGCCAGCAGCCAAAATTCACTAGCGGGTCGCTACGAGCAGTACTTC. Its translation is CASSQNSLAGRYEQYF.

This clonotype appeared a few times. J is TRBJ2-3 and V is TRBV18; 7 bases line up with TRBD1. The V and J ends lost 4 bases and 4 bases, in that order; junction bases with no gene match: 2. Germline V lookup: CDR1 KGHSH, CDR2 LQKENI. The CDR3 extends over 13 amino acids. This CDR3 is CASSQGGSDTQYF. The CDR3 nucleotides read TGTGCCAGCTCACAAGGGGGCTCAGATACGCAGTATTTT.

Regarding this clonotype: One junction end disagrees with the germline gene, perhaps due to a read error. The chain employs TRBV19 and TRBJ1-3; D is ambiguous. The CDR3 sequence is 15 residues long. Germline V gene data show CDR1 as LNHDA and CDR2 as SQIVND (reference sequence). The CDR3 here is CASSGSDTRGTTIYF. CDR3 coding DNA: TGTGCCAGTAGTGGGTCAGACACTCGAGGAACCACCATATATTTT.

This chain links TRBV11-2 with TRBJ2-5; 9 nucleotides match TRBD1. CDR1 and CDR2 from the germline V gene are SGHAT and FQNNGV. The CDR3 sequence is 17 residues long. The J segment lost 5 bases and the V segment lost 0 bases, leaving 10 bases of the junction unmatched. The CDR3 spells CASSLELADRGLETQYF. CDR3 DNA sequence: TGTGCCAGCAGCTTAGAGCTCGCGGACAGGGGTTTGGAGACCCAGTACTTC.